This T cell receptor beta chain is drawn from a study of response to subunit inactivated influenza vaccine. General study results and limits: Each seasonal flu vaccination may recruit only limited new T cells, authors suggested.

CDR1 is SGHRS and CDR2 is YFSETQ in the germline V gene. This CDR3 is built from 14 residues. TCRdb re-derived calls from the RT-PCR reads in MiXCR, one entry per CDR3 protein. The sample includes 610,000 or so distinct CDR3 sequences, 14% of them seen just once. This clonotype came up many times. Its specificity is unknown. A junction end diverges from the germline sequence, so it may reflect a read error. The chain recombines TRBV5-1 with TRBJ2-2; the D is unclear. Sequencing was performed on PBMCs from blood, taken 11 to 12 days after vaccination. This clonotype was sampled from a man between 50 and 59 years old who received an inactivated influenza vaccine. CDR3 amino acids: CASSLGPNTGELFF. In DNA form, the CDR3 reads TGTGCCAGCAGCTTAGGCCCGAACACCGGGGAGCTGTTTTTT.